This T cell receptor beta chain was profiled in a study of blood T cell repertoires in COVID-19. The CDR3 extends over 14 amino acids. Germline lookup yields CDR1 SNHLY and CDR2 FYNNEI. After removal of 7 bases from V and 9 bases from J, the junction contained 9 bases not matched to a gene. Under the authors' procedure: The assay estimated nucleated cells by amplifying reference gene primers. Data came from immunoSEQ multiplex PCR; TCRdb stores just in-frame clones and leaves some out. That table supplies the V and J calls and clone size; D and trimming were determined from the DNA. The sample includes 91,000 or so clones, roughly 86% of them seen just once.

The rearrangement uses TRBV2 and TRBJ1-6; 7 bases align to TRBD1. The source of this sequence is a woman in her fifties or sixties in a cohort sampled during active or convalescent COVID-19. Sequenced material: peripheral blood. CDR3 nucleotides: TGTGCCAGCAAGTCCGGGACAGTTGGTTCACCCCTCCACTTT. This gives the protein CASKSGTVGSPLHF.